This entry lists 8 T cell receptor beta chains sequenced from one sample in a study of T cells expressing NK-cell markers. TCRdb reprocessed the 5' RACE reads and keeps a single row for each CDR3 protein, giving no DNA. This table holds 400,000 to 450,000 distinct CDR3 sequences. Sample: blood T cells: a sorted CD56 or NKG2C T cell subset, CD4+ or CD8+ T cells, or bulk PBMC T cells (not recorded which). The receptors were gathered from a woman aged 18 to 69 in good health.

The chain links TRBV6-5 to TRBJ2-3; the D call of TRBD2 rests on TCRdb alone, since no DNA is present to check it. Germline V CDR1 and CDR2: MNHEY, SVGAGI. There are 14 residues in the CDR3. CDR3 residues: CASSYSLPTDTQYF.

J is TRBJ1-5 and V is TRBV25-1; with no DNA, the TCRdb D assignment of TRBD1 cannot be verified. Germline V gene data show CDR1 as MGHDK and CDR2 as SYGVNS. The CDR3 loop spans 14 amino acids. The CDR3 loop reads CASSEGTGDQPQHF.

The CDR3 protein is CASSPSPASKTGELFF. The chain joins TRBV4-3 to TRBJ2-2. The CDR3 covers 16 residues. Germline V gene data show CDR1 as LGHNA and CDR2 as YSLEER.

The gene calls are TRBV7-2 and TRBJ2-1; the TCRdb D gene call, TRBD1, has no DNA to confirm it. Germline V gene sequence: CDR1 SGHTA, CDR2 FQGNSA. The length of the CDR3 is 13 residues. The CDR3: CASSYPDRGEQFF.

The genes are TRBV20-1 and TRBJ2-7; TCRdb proposes TRBD2, but this gene call is untestable without DNA. This CDR3 has 12 amino acids. Germline CDR1 reads DFQATT; CDR2 reads SNEGSKA (reference sequence). The CDR3 region is CSASLLGLEQYF.

The genes are TRBV7-8 and TRBJ2-3; the TCRdb call, TRBD1, lacks DNA for checking. The CDR3 runs to 17 residues. Germline values: CDR1 SGHVS, CDR2 FQNEAQ. CDR3 sequence reads: CASSLARWGVSTDTQYF.

J is TRBJ2-7 and V is TRBV18; TCRdb designates TRBD2, a call that cannot be tested without DNA. Germline CDR1 is KGHSH and CDR2 is LQKENI. The CDR3 contains 13 residues. CDR3 in amino acids: CASSPSREYEQYF.

V gene TRBV7-9 combines with J gene TRBJ1-2. CDR3 size: 17 residues. Germline values: CDR1 SEHNR, CDR2 FQNEAQ (reference sequence). This CDR3 reads CASSLSGWGTTNYGYTF.